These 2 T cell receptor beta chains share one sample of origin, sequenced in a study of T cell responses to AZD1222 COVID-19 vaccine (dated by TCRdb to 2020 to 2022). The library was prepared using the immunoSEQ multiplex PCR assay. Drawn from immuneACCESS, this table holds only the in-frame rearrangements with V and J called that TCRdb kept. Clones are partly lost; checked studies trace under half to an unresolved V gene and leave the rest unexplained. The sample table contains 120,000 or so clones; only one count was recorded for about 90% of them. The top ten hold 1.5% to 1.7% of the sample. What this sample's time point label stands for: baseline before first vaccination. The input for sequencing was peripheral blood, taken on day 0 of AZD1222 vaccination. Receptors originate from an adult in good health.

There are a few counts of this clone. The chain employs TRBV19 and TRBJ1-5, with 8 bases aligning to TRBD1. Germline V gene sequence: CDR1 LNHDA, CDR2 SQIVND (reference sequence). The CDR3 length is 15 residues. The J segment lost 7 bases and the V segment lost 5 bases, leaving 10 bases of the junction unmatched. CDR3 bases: TGTGCCAGTAGTGCTGACAGGGGAGCTGAGCAGCCCCAGCATTTT. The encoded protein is CASSADRGAEQPQHF.

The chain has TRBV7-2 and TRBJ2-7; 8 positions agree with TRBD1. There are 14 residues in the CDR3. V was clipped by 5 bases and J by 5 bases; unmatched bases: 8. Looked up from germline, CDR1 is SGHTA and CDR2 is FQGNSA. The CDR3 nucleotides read TGTGCCAGCAGCAGACGGACAGGGATACACGAGCAGTACTTC. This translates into CASSRRTGIHEQYF.